A selection of T cell receptor beta chains follows, all from one sample in a study of shared clonotypes between healthy human individuals. TCRdb's table, derived via immunoSEQ multiplex PCR, lists solely in-frame clones and lacks some. The sample records over 800,000 clones, about 91% being singletons. Material for sequencing was naive CD8+ T cells sorted from blood. The receptors were gathered from a man in his thirties or forties in good health. CDR3s include the opening cysteine and the closing phenylalanine or tryptophan. A D gene is named only where the DNA matches it firmly. For some rows the clone size is stated as once, few or many, or as a class when expanded; others skip it.

TGTGCCAGCAGTTTATCAGGGGGCTACTCTGGAAACACCATATATTTT	CASSLSGGYSGNTIYF	few	TRBV28	TRBJ1-3	TRBD1
TGTGCCAGCAGCAGAGAGACTAGCGGGAACGGCGAGCAGTACTTC	CASSRETSGNGEQYF	.	TRBV5-4	TRBJ2-7	TRBD2
TGCGCCAGCAGCCAAGACGGACAGGGGCCTAACCCAACGAGCTCCTACGAGCAGTACTTC	CASSQDGQGPNPTSSYEQYF	.	TRBV4-3	TRBJ2-7	TRBD1
TGTGCCAGCAGCTTAGGTTCGGGGGACAATGAGCAGTTCTTC	CASSLGSGDNEQFF	.	TRBV13	TRBJ2-1	.
TGCAGCGTTATACTCGGACTAGCGGTAACCTACGAGCAGTACTTC	CSVILGLAVTYEQYF	.	TRBV29-1	TRBJ2-7	TRBD2
TGTGCCAGTACGCGGGTTTACACCGGGGAGCTGTTTTTT	CASTRVYTGELFF	.	TRBV27	TRBJ2-2	.
TGTGCCAGCAGTTTTCTAGGCCCAGGGGAGCAGTTCTTC	CASSFLGPGEQFF	.	TRBV27	TRBJ2-1	.
TGTGCCAGCAGAGTCCTTACAGGTACCTACGAGCAGTACTTC	CASRVLTGTYEQYF	.	TRBV5-5	TRBJ2-7	.
TGTGCCAGCAGTTTATTTGGCGACGAGCAGTACTTC	CASSLFGDEQYF	many	TRBV27	TRBJ2-7	.
TGTGCCACCAAAGACGAGGGGTCCGGGGCCAACGTCCTGACTTTC	CATKDEGSGANVLTF	.	TRBV10-3	TRBJ2-6	.
TGTGCCAGCAGCGTCGGTACAGCCTACGAGCAGTACTTC	CASSVGTAYEQYF	.	TRBV9	TRBJ2-7	.
TGCAGCGTTGAAGTCCTAGCGGGAGTGGGGGTGGGAACAGATACGCAGTATTTT	CSVEVLAGVGVGTDTQYF	.	TRBV29-1	TRBJ2-3	TRBD2
TGTGCCAGCAGTGAAGCTGTAGCGGGAGGGCCTACAGATACGCAGTATTTT	CASSEAVAGGPTDTQYF	.	TRBV6-1	TRBJ2-3	TRBD2
TGTGCCAGCAGCTTGGCATACCGGGGTGCCCAGCATTTT	CASSLAYRGAQHF	.	TRBV5-5	TRBJ1-5	.
TGTGCCAGCAGTTTACGCACTGAAGCTTTCTTT	CASSLRTEAFF	.	TRBV28	TRBJ1-1	.
TGTGCCATCAGCCCCGGGACAGGGGGTTACGAGCAGTACTTC	CAISPGTGGYEQYF	.	TRBV10-3	TRBJ2-7	TRBD1
TGTGCCAGCAGCAAAGAGTCGGCTCGGGAGCAGTACTTC	CASSKESAREQYF	.	TRBV21-1	TRBJ2-7	.
TGCGCCAGCAGCTTTAATACTCAGGGCAATGAGCAGTTCTTC	CASSFNTQGNEQFF	.	TRBV5-1	TRBJ2-1	.
TGCAGCGCAGAGGGGCGGGAGGGAGCTTTCTTT	CSAEGREGAFF	.	TRBV29-1	TRBJ1-1	.
TGTGCCAGCAGCCGAGGGGCGGACAGTGAAAAACTGTTTTTT	CASSRGADSEKLFF	.	TRBV7-6	TRBJ1-4	.
TGTGCCAGCAGTTTAAAAGGACAGGGGTCCCAAGAGACCCAGTACTTC	CASSLKGQGSQETQYF	.	TRBV28	TRBJ2-5	TRBD1
TGTGCCAGTAGTATACCAGGGGAGAACACCGGGGAGCTGTTTTTT	CASSIPGENTGELFF	.	TRBV19	TRBJ2-2	.
TGTGCCAGCTCACTCCCGGGGGGATCTAACCCAGGTCAGCCCCAGCATTTT	CASSLPGGSNPGQPQHF	once	TRBV18	TRBJ1-5	.
TGTGCCAGCAGTTCCAGACCATCCTACGAGCAGTACTTC	CASSSRPSYEQYF	.	TRBV2	TRBJ2-7	.
TGTGCCAGCAGTTTACTGACAGGGGGCTACGAGCAGTACTTC	CASSLLTGGYEQYF	.	TRBV27	TRBJ2-7	TRBD1
TGTGCCAGTAGTGACCGGGACAATTACTACGAGCAGTACTTC	CASSDRDNYYEQYF	.	TRBV19	TRBJ2-7	.
TGTGCCAGCAGCTCGACAGGGGACAACCTATACGAGCAGTACTTC	CASSSTGDNLYEQYF	.	TRBV13	TRBJ2-7	TRBD1
TGCGCCAGCAGCTACCGACTAGCGGGCTCAGACCACACAAACACCGGGGAGCTGTTTTTT	CASSYRLAGSDHTNTGELFF	.	TRBV4-1	TRBJ2-2	TRBD2
TGTGCCACCCACACAGATACGCAGTATTTT	CATHTDTQYF	.	TRBV2	TRBJ2-3	.
TGTGCCAGCAGCTTGGGTACCCACGAGCAGTACTTC	CASSLGTHEQYF	.	TRBV5-6	TRBJ2-7	.
TGTGCCAGCAGGCGCCCCGGGACAGCCACCTACAATGAGCAGTTCTTC	CASRRPGTATYNEQFF	.	TRBV28	TRBJ2-1	TRBD1
TGTGCCAGCAGCCCTAGCGGGAGGCACTACAATGAGCAGTTCTTC	CASSPSGRHYNEQFF	.	TRBV7-8	TRBJ2-1	TRBD2
TGTGCCAGCAGTCTCGACAGGGGGAACGAGCAGTACTTC	CASSLDRGNEQYF	.	TRBV27	TRBJ2-7	TRBD1
TGCGCCAGCAGCCAAGATCCTAAGGGCTACGAGCAGTACTTC	CASSQDPKGYEQYF	few	TRBV4-1	TRBJ2-7	.
TGTGCCAGCAGCCAAGGTCAGGGTCGAGAGACCCAGTACTTC	CASSQGQGRETQYF	.	TRBV14	TRBJ2-5	.
TGTGCCAGCAGCCCGACAGGGATGAACACTGAAGCTTTCTTT	CASSPTGMNTEAFF	.	TRBV6-5	TRBJ1-1	TRBD1
TGCAGCGTTGAAGTAGCGGGAGGTTACAATGAGCAGTTCTTC	CSVEVAGGYNEQFF	.	TRBV29-1	TRBJ2-1	TRBD2